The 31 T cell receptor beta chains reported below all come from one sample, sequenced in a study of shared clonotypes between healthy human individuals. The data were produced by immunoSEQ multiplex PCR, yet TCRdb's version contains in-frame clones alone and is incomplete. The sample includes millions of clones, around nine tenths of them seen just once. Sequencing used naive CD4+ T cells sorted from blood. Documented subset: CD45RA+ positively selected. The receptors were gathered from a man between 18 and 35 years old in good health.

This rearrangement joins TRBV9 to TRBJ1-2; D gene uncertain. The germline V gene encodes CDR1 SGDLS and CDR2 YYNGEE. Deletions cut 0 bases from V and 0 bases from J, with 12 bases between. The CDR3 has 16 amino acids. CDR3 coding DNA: TGTGCCAGCAGCGTAGGGGCACAGTACTCTAACTATGGCTACACCTTC. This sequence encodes CASSVGAQYSNYGYTF.

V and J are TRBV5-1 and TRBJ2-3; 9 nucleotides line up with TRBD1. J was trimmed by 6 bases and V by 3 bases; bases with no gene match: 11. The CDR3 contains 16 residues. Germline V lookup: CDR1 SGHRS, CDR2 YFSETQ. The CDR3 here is CASSSPGQGLMDTQYF. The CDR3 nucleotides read TGCGCCAGCAGCTCTCCGGGACAGGGCCTTATGGATACGCAGTATTTT.

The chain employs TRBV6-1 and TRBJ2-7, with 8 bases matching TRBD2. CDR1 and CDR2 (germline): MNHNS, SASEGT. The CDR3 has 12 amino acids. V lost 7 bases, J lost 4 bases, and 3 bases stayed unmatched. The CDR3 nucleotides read TGTGCCAGCAAGGTAGCGGGGTACGAGCAGTACTTC. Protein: CASKVAGYEQYF.

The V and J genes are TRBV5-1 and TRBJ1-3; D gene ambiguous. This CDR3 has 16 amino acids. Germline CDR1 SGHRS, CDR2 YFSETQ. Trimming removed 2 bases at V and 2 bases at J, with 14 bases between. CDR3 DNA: TGCGCCAGCAGCTTACATCCGGGAGATCCTGGAAACACCATATATTTT. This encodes CASSLHPGDPGNTIYF.

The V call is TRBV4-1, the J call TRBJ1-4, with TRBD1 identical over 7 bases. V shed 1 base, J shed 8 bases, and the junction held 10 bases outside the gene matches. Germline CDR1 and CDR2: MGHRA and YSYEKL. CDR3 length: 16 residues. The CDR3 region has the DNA TGCGCCAGCAGCCAAGGGTTCGGGACAGATTCCGAAAAACTGTTTTTT. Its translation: CASSQGFGTDSEKLFF.

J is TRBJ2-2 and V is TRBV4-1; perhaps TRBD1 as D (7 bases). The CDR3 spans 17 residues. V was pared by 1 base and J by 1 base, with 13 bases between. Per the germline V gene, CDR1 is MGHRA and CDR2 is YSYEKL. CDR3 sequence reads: CASSQVGGGLNTGELFF. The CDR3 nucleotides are TGCGCCAGCAGCCAAGTAGGAGGGGGCCTGAACACCGGGGAGCTGTTTTTT.

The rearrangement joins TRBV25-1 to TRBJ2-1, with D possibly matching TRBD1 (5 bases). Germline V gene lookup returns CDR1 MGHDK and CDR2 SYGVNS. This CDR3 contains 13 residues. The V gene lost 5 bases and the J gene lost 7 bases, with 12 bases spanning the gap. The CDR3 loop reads CASSLPGLNEQFF. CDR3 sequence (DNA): TGTGCCAGCAGTTTACCAGGGCTGAATGAGCAGTTCTTC.

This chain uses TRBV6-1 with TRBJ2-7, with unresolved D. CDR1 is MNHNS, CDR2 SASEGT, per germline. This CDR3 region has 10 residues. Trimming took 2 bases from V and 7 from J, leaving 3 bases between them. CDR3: CASSEWEQYF. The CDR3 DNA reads TGTGCCAGCAGTGAATGGGAGCAGTACTTC.

CDR3 sequence (DNA): TGTGAGTCCCGGGGATGGACAGATACGCAGTATTTT. Translation: CESRGWTDTQYF. The chain is built from TRBV7-2 and TRBJ2-3; possibly TRBD2 for D (5 bases). CDR1 and CDR2 from the germline V gene are SGHTA and FQGNSA. This CDR3 is 12 amino acids long.

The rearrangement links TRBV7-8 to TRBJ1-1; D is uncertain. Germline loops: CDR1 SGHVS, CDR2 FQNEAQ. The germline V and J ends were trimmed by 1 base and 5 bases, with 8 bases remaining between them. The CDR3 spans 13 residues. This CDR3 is CASSLGLGTEAFF. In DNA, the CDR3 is TGTGCCAGCAGCTTAGGCCTGGGGACTGAAGCTTTCTTT.

CDR3 sequence (DNA): TGTGCCAGCAGTGGAAGCGAGGGGGGATATGGCTACACCTTC. Its protein product is CASSGSEGGYGYTF. This chain uses TRBV6-6 with TRBJ1-2; D may be TRBD1 (6 bases). The V gene's germline CDR1 is MNHNY and CDR2 SVGAGI (reference sequence). Trimming left V 5 bases short and J 5 bases short, with 15 bases between. The length of the CDR3 is 14 residues.

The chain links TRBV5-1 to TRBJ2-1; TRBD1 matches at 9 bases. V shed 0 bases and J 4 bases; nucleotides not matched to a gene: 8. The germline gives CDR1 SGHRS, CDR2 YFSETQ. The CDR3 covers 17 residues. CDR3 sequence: CASSLGGTGTGYNEQFF. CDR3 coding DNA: TGCGCCAGCAGCTTGGGGGGAACCGGGACAGGGTACAATGAGCAGTTCTTC. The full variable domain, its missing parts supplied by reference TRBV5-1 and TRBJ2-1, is KAGVTQTPRYLIKTRGQQVTLSCSPISGHRSVSWYQQTPGQGLQFLFEYFSETQRNKGNFPGRFSGRQFSNSRSEMNVSTLELGDSALYLCASSLGGTGTGYNEQFFGPGTRLTVL.

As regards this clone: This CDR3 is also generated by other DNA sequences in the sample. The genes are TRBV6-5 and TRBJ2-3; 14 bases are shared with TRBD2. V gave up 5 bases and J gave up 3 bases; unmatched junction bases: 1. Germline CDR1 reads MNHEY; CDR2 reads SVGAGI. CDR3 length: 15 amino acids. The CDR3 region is CASSRTSGRTDTQYF. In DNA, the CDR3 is TGTGCCAGCAGTCGGACTAGCGGGAGGACAGATACGCAGTATTTT.

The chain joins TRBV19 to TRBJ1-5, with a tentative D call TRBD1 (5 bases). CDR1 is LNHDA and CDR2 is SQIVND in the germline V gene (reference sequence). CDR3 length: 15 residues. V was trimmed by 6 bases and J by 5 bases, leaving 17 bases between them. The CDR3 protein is CASSKPGRKDQPQHF. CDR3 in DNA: TGTGCCAGTAGCAAACCGGGACGGAAAGATCAGCCCCAGCATTTT.

The CDR3 region is CASSQVNRADGYTF. The CDR3 DNA reads as TGTGCCAGCAGCCAAGTCAACAGGGCGGATGGCTACACCTTC. The J gene is TRBJ1-2, the V gene TRBV14; tentative D call: TRBD1 (6 bases). The CDR3 has 14 amino acids. The V and J ends lost 1 base and 6 bases respectively, with 12 bases between them. Germline V gene data show CDR1 as SGHDN and CDR2 as FVKESK.

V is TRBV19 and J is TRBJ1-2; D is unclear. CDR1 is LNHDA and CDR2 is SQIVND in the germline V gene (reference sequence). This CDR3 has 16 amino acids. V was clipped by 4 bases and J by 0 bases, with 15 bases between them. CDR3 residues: CASSTTRFGSNYGYTF. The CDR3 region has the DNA TGTGCCAGTAGTACGACCCGCTTCGGGTCTAACTATGGCTACACCTTC.

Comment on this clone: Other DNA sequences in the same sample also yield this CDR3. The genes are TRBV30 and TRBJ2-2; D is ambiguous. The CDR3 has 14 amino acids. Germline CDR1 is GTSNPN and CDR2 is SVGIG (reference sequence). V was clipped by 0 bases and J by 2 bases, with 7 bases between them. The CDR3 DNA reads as TGTGCCTGGAGTGTAGACCTAAACACCGGGGAGCTGTTTTTT. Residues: CAWSVDLNTGELFF.

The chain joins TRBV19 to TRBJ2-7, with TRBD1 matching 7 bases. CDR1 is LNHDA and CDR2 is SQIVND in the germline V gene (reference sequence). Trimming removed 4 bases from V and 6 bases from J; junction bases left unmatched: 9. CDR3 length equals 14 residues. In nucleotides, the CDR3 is TGTGCCAGTAGTAAGAAGGGGACAGACACCGAGCAGTACTTC. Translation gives CASSKKGTDTEQYF.

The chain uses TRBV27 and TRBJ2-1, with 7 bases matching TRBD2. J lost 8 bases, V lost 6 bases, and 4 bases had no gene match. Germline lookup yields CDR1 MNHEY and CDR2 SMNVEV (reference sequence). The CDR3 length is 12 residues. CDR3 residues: CASREGRDEQFF. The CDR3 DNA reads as TGTGCCAGCAGGGAAGGGAGGGATGAGCAGTTCTTC.

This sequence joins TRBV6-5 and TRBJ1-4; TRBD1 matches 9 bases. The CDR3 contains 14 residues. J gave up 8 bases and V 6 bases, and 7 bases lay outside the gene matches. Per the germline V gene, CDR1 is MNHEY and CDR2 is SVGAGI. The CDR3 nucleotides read TGTGCCAGCAGGAGGGACAGGGTGGAAGAAAAACTGTTTTTT. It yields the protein CASRRDRVEEKLFF.

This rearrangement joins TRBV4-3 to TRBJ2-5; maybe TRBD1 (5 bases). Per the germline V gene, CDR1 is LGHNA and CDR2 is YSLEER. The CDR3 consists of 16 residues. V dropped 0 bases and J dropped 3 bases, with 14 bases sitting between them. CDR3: CASSQDLGSGKETQYF. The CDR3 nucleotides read TGCGCCAGCAGCCAAGATCTAGGGTCAGGGAAAGAGACCCAGTACTTC.

For the CDR3, the DNA is TGTGCCAGCAGCCGAGCGGGACTTTCGGGGGAGACCCAGTACTTC. It translates to CASSRAGLSGETQYF. The V gene is TRBV7-9, the J gene TRBJ2-5; 7 nucleotides agree with TRBD2. V was clipped by 5 bases and J by 5 bases; unmatched bases: 11. The V gene's germline CDR1 is SEHNR and CDR2 FQNEAQ (reference sequence). The CDR3 covers 15 residues.

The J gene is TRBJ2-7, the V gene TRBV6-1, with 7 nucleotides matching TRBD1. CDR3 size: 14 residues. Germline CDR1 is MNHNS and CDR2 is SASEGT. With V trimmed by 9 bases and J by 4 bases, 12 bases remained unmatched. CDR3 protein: CASKQGTALYEQYF. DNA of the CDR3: TGTGCCAGTAAGCAGGGGACAGCCCTTTACGAGCAGTACTTC.

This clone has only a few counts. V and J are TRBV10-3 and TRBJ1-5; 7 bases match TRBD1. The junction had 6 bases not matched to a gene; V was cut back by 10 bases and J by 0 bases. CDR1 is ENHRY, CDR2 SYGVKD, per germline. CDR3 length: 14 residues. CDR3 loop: CATQGGNSNQPQHF. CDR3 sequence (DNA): TGTGCCACCCAGGGGGGAAATAGCAATCAGCCCCAGCATTTT.

The CDR3 loop is CASRWTGDVGGELFF. Here the CDR3 DNA reads TGTGCCAGCAGATGGACAGGGGACGTCGGCGGGGAGCTGTTTTTT. This chain links TRBV5-6 with TRBJ2-2; the match to TRBD1 covers 9 bases. With V trimmed by 5 bases and J by 7 bases, 9 bases remained unmatched. Germline CDR1 and CDR2: SGHDT and YYEEEE. This CDR3 region has 15 residues.

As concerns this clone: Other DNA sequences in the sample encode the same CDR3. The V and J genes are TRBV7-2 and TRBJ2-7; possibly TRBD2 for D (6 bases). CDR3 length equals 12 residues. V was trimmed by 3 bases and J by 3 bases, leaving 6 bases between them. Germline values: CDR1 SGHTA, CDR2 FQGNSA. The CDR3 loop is CASSFSGYEQYF. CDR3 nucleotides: TGTGCCAGCAGCTTTAGCGGCTACGAGCAGTACTTC. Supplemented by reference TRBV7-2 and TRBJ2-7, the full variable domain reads GAGVSQSPSNKVTEKGKDVELRCDPISGHTALYWYRQSLGQGLEFLIYFQGNSAPDKSGLPSDRFSAERTGGSVSTLTIQRTQQEDSAVYLCASSFSGYEQYFGPGTRLTVT.

Written as DNA, the CDR3 is TGCGCCAGCAGCTTTGGGGCAACGAGCTCTGGAAACACCATATATTTT. Its translation is CASSFGATSSGNTIYF. V gene TRBV5-1 combines with J gene TRBJ1-3; D is possibly TRBD1 (5 bases). The CDR3 loop spans 16 amino acids. In germline, CDR1 is SGHRS, CDR2 YFSETQ. Trimming took off 2 bases at V and 0 bases at J, with 12 bases between the two ends.

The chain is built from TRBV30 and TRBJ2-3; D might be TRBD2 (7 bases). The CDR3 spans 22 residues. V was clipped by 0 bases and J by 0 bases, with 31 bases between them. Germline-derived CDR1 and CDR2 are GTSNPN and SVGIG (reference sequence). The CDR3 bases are TGTGCCTGGAGTGTGTTTAGGGAGGGGGTCTTTTGGGGCTACGGGAGCACAGATACGCAGTATTTT. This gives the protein CAWSVFREGVFWGYGSTDTQYF.

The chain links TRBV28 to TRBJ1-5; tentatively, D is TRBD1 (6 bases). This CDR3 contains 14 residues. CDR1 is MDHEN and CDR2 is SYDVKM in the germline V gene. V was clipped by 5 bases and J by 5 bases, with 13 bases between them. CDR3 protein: CASSPGGAYQPQHF. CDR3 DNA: TGTGCCAGCAGTCCTGGGGGGGCCTATCAGCCCCAGCATTTT.

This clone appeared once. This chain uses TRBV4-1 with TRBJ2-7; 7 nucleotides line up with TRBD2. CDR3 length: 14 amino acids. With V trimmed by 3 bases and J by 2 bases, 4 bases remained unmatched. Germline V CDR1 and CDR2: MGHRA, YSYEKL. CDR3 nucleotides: TGCGCCAGCAGCCATCCGAGCGGGACCTACGAGCAGTACTTC. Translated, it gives CASSHPSGTYEQYF.

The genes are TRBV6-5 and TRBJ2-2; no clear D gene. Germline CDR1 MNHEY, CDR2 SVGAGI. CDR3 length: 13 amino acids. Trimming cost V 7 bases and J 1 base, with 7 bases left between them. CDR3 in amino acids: CASTPGNTGELFF. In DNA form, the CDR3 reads TGTGCCAGCACACCAGGGAACACCGGGGAGCTGTTTTTT.